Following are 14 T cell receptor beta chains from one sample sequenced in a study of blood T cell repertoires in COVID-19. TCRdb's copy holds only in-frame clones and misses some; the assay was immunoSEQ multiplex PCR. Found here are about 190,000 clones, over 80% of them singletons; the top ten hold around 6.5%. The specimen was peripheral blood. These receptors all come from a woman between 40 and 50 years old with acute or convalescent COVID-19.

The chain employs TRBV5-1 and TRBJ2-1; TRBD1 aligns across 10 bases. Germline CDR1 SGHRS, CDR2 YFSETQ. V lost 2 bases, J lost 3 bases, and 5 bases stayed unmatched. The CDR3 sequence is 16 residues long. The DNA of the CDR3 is TGCGCCAGCAGCTTTTTTGGGACAGGGGTCTACAATGAGCAGTTCTTC. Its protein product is CASSFFGTGVYNEQFF.

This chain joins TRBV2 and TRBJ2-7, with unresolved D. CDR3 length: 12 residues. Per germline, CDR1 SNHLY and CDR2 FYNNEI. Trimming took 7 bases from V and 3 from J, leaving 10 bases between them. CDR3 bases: TGTGCCAGCAATAGCAGAAACTACGAGCAGTACTTC. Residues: CASNSRNYEQYF.

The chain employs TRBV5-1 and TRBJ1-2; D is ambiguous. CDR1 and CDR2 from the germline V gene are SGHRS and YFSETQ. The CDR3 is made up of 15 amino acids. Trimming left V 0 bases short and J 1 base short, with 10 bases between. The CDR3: CASSLARNSNYGYTF. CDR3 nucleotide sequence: TGCGCCAGCAGCTTGGCCCGTAACAGTAACTATGGCTACACCTTC.

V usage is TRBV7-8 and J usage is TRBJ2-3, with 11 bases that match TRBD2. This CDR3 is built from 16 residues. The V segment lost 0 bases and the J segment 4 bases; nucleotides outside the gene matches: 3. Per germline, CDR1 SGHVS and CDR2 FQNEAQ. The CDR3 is CASSLALAGGADTQYF. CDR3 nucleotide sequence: TGTGCCAGCAGCTTAGCGCTAGCGGGGGGCGCAGATACGCAGTATTTT.

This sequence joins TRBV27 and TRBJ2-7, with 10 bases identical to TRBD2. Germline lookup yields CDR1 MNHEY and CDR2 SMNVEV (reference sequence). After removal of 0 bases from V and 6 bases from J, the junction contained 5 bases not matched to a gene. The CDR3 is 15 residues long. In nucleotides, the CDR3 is TGTGCCAGCAGTTTATCTCCTAGCGGGAGTCGCGAGCAGTACTTC. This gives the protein CASSLSPSGSREQYF.

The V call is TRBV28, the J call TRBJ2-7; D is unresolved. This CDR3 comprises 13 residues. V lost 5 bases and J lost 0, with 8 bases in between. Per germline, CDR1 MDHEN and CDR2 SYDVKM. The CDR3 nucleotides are TGTGCCAGCAGTGAAGTAGCCTCCTACGAGCAGTACTTC. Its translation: CASSEVASYEQYF.

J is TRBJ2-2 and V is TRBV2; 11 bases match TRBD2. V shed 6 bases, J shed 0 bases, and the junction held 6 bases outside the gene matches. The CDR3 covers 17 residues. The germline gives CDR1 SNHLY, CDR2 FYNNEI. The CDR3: CASSKPGLAANTGELFF. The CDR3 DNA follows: TGTGCCAGCAGCAAACCGGGACTAGCGGCGAACACCGGGGAGCTGTTTTTT.

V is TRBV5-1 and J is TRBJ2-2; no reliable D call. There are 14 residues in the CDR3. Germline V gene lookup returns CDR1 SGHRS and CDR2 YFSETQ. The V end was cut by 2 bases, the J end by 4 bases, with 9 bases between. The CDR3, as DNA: TGCGCCAGCAGCTTCGTTTATATCACCGGGGAGCTGTTTTTT. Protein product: CASSFVYITGELFF.

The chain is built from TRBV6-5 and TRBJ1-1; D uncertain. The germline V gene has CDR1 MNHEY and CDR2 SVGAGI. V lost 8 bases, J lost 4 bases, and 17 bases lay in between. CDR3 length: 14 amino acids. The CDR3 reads CASWEEWGGTEAFF. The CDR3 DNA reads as TGTGCCAGCTGGGAGGAATGGGGTGGCACTGAAGCTTTCTTT.

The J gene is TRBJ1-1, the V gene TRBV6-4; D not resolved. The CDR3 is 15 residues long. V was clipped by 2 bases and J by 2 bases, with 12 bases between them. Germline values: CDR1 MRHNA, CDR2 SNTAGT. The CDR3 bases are TGTGCCAGCAGTGACACCCAACAGAGAAACACTGAAGCTTTCTTT. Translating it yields CASSDTQQRNTEAFF.

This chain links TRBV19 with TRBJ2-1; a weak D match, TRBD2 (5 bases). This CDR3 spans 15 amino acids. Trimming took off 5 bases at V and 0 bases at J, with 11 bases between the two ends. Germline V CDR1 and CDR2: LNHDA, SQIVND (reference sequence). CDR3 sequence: CASSRGTPSYNEQFF. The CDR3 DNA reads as TGTGCCAGTAGTCGGGGAACCCCCTCCTACAATGAGCAGTTCTTC.

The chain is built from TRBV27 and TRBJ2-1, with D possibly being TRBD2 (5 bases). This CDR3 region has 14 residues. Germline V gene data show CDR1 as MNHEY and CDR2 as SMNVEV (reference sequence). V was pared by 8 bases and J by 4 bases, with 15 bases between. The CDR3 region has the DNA TGTGCCAGCGGCCCTGGAGCGGAGTACAATGAGCAGTTCTTC. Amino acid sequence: CASGPGAEYNEQFF.

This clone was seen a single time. The CDR3 region has the DNA TGTGCCAGCTCACCAGGACAGGGGGAGCAGTACTTC. Encoded protein: CASSPGQGEQYF. The chain links TRBV18 to TRBJ2-7; TRBD1 aligns across 9 bases. J gave up 7 bases and V 2 bases, and 0 bases lay outside the gene matches. The CDR3 is 12 amino acids. Germline V gene lookup returns CDR1 KGHSH and CDR2 LQKENI.

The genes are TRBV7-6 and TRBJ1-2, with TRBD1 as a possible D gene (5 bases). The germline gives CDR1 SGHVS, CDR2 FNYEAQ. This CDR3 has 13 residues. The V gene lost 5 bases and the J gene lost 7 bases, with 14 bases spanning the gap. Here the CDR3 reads CASSGTGGSGYTF. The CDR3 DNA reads TGTGCCAGCAGCGGGACGGGGGGATCTGGCTACACCTTC.